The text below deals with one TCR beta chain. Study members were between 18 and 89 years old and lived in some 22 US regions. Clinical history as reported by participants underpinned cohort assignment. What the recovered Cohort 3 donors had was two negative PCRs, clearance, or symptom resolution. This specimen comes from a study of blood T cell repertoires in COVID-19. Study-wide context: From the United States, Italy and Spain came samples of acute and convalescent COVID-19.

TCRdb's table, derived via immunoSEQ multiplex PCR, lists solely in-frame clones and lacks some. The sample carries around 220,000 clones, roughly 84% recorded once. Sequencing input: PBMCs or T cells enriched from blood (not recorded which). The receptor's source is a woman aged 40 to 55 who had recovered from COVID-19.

The chain's CDR3 is CASSPGEVAGELFF. In DNA form, the CDR3 reads TGCGCCAGCAGCCCCGGGGAGGTGGCCGGGGAGCTGTTTTTT. V usage is TRBV10-1 and J usage is TRBJ2-2, with D maybe TRBD2 (6 bases). In germline, CDR1 is WNHNN, CDR2 SYGVQD (reference sequence). The ends were cut back, 6 bases at V and 6 bases at J, with 14 bases in the middle. CDR3 size: 14 residues.